Detailed here is one TCR beta chain. Its antigen remains undetermined. Base qualities were left out, and no much larger clone turns up one base away. A patient counted as having stable Graves' hyperthyroidism if no progression to ophthalmopathy occurred over 18 months of follow-up. The hyperthyroidism patients were between 18 and 65 years old and newly diagnosed, with a disease duration of less than 2 months. The study excluded patients with uncontrolled infections, other autoimmune diseases, pregnancy or lactation. Diagnoses were established on the basis of clinical symptoms, serum thyroxine and TRAb, thyroid ultrasound, and orbital computed tomography. PBMCs were isolated from 10 ml of fresh peripheral blood by Ficoll-Paque density gradient centrifugation. Total RNA was extracted using Trizol reagent, and RNA quality was assessed on an Agilent 2100 Bioanalyzer. The data were obtained in a study of T cells in Graves' hyperthyroidism and ophthalmopathy (dated 2019 in TCRdb). For the wider study: Peripheral blood was sampled at the time of initial diagnosis, prior to any treatment. To identify TCR V-J signatures that set the groups apart, the researchers used a discovery cohort of more than 95 patients, made up of around 42 with Graves' ophthalmopathy and 55 to 65 with stable Graves' hyperthyroidism. Prospective prediction of ophthalmopathy was tested in an independent validation cohort of 18 to 20 hyperthyroidism patients and approximately 17 patients who later progressed to ophthalmopathy. The 100 discovery patients were randomly divided into training and test sets at a 7:3 ratio. In more than 5 Graves' hyperthyroidism patients, the study also compared T-cell repertoires from thyroid tissue with T-cell repertoires from blood. Following sampling, methimazole starting at 30 mg daily was given to hyperthyroidism patients, and high-dose intravenous methylprednisolone was given to ophthalmopathy patients. TCR Vbeta CDR3 sequencing of approximately 140 peripheral blood samples (more than 40 ophthalmopathy, 75 or so hyperthyroidism and approximately 17 progressor patients) is reported in the paper.

The TCR beta CDR3 regions were amplified from RNA transcripts. A first-round RT-PCR of the TCR CDR3 used the HTBI primer set with the Qiagen OneStep RT-PCR kit. A second multiplex PCR round built the libraries, followed by size selection and purification. The libraries were sequenced on an Illumina HiSeq2000 using paired-end 100 bp reads. Per the source publication's procedure: SOAPnuke was used to process the raw data, throwing out any read that contained adapters or uncalled bases, had a mean Phred below 15, or lacked an exact constant-primer or identifier match. COPE v1.2.5 was used to merge the high-quality paired reads, and each unique nucleotide sequence was defined as a clonotype. Clonotypes were aligned to IMGT TRBV, TRBD and TRBJ reference segments using MiTCR v1.1. Analysis was restricted to V-J combinations with a frequency above 0.0001, which covered about 99% of repertoires. A TCS score was defined as the ratio of F50 (clonal expansion) to E x V (chaos), with BLOSUM62-based TCRdist applied between CDR3 peptides within each V-J. Welch's t-statistics and random forest reduced some 510 V-J features to roughly 13, which were used in a naive Bayes classifier (R e1071). Thyroid-blood repertoire similarity was quantified with the Morisita-Horn index. In-frame beta chains were kept once TCRdb had trimmed the public reads at Q25 with fastp and called clones with MiXCR. Records with the same CDR3 protein are collapsed into one entry carrying the most frequent genes and DNA. TCRdb, not the authors, supplied the V and J calls. Across this sample there are just under 750,000 distinct CDR3 sequences, with 30% to 40% seen only once. The ten largest account for roughly 31% of the sample.

On the study overall, not on this receptor specifically: A 13 V-J signature model separated ophthalmopathy from stable hyperthyroidism, with approximately 87% sensitivity and roughly 82% specificity in cross-validation and 80%/75% in testing. Sample size was not statistically predetermined, and blinding of investigators to group allocation was not performed. Blood samples also contained most of the expanded thyroid clonotypes (frequency above 0.001), which suggests that blood repertoires may reflect thyroid immune responses. In validation, progression to ophthalmopathy was predicted by the model with 55% to 71% sensitivity and 72.22% specificity, a median of approximately 6.5 months before onset.

Trimming leaves V shorter by 8 bases and J shorter by 4 bases, with the junction holding 10 bases beyond the gene matches. The CDR3 goes from the cysteine to the phenylalanine over 14 residues. Here the CDR3 DNA is all that survives: 42 bases in frame from base 1. The germline V gene sets CDR1 to SQVTM and CDR2 to ANQGSEA. The chain employs TRBV29-1 and TRBJ2-5; TRBD2 agrees with 10 junctional bases. The clonotype was recovered from a woman aged 40 to 50 with Graves' hyperthyroidism. The sequenced sample consisted of blood. The nucleotide sequence reads as follows: TGCAGCTTATGGACTAGCGGTAGAGGAGAGACCCAGTACTTC. This translates into CSLWTSGRGETQYF.